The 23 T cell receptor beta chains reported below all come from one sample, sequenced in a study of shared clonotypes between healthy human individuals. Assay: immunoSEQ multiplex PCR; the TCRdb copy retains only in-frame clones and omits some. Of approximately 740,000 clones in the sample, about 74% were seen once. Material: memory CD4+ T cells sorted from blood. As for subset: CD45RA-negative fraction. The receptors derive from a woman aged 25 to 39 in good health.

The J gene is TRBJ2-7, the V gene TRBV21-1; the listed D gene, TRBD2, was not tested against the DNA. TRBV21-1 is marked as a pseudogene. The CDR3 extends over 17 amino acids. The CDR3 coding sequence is TGTGCCAGCAGCAAACGGCTCGGGAGGGCCCTATTTGACGAGCAGTACTTC. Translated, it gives CASSKRLGRALFDEQYF.

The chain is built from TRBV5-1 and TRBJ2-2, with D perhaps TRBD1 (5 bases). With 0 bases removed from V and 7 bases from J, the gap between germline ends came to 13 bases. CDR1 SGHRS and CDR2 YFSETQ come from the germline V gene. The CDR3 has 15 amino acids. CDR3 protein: CASSLDYWGDGELFF. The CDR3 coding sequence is TGCGCCAGCAGCTTGGACTATTGGGGCGACGGGGAGCTGTTTTTT.

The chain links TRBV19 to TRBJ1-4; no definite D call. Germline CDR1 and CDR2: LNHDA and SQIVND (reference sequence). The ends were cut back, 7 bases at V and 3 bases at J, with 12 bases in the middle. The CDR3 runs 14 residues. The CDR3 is CASNPGSSNEKLFF. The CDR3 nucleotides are TGTGCCAGTAACCCGGGGAGCTCTAATGAAAAACTGTTTTTT.

The chain's CDR3 is CASSLLPPGWGRTEAFF. The DNA of the CDR3 is TGTGCCAGCAGCTTGTTACCACCTGGGTGGGGTAGGACTGAAGCTTTCTTT. The chain is built from TRBV5-6 and TRBJ1-1; D call uncertain. V gave up 1 base and J gave up 5 bases, with 21 bases separating them. The CDR3 sequence is 17 residues long. Germline assignment: CDR1 SGHDT and CDR2 YYEEEE.

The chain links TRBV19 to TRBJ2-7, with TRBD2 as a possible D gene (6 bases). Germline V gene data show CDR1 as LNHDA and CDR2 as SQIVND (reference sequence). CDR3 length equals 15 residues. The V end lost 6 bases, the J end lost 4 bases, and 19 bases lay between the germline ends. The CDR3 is CASRWGGRGQYEQYF. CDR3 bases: TGTGCCAGTAGGTGGGGAGGTAGAGGCCAATACGAGCAGTACTTC.

CDR3: CASSVDTGREQFF. CDR3 DNA sequence: TGTGCCAGCAGCGTAGATACGGGGCGTGAGCAGTTCTTC. V and J are TRBV9 and TRBJ2-1; perhaps D is TRBD1 or TRBD2 (5 bases each). The CDR3 length is 13 residues. V lost 0 bases to trimming and J lost 9 bases, with 10 bases between them. Germline lookup yields CDR1 SGDLS and CDR2 YYNGEE.

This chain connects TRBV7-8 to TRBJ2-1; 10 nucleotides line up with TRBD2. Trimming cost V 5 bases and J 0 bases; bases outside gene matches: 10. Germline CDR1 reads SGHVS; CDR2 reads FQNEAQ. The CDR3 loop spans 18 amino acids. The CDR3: CASSLEGLARSSYNEQFF. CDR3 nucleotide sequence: TGTGCCAGCAGCCTAGAGGGACTAGCGCGTAGCTCCTACAATGAGCAGTTCTTC. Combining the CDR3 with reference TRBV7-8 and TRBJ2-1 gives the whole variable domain GAGVSQSPRYKVAKRGQDVALRCDPISGHVSLFWYQQALGQGPEFLTYFQNEAQLDKSGLPSDRFFAERPEGSVSTLKIQRTQQEDSAVYLCASSLEGLARSSYNEQFFGPGTRLTVL.

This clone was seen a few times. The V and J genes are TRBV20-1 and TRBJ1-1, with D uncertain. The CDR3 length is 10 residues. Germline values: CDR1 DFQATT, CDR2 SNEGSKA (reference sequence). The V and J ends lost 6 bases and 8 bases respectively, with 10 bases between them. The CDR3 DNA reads TGCAGTGCAGAAAGGGAGGAAGCTTTCTTT. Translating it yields CSAEREEAFF.

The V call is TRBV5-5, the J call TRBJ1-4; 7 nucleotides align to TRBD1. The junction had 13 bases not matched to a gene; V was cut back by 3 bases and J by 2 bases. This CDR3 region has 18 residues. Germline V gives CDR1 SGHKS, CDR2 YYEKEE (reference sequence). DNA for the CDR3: TGTGCCAGCAGCTCCAAAACAGGGGTTTGGTCCACTAATGAAAAACTGTTTTTT. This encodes CASSSKTGVWSTNEKLFF.

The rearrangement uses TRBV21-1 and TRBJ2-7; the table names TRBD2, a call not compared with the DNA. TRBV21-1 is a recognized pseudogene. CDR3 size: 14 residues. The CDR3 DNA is TGTGCCAGCAGGGATGGACTCACAAGTTACGAGCAGTACTTC. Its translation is CASRDGLTSYEQYF.

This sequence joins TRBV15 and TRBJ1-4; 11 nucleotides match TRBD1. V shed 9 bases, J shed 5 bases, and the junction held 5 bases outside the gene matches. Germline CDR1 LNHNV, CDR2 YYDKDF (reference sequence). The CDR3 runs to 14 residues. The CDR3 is CATAWDRGNEKLFF. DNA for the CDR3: TGTGCCACGGCCTGGGACAGGGGGAATGAAAAACTGTTTTTT.

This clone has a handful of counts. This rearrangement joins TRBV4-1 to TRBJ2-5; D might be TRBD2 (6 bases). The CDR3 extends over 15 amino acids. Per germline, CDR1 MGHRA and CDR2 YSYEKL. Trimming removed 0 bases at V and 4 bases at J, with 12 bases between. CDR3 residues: CASSQDRAGSETQYF. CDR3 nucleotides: TGCGCCAGCAGCCAAGACAGGGCGGGGTCAGAGACCCAGTACTTC.

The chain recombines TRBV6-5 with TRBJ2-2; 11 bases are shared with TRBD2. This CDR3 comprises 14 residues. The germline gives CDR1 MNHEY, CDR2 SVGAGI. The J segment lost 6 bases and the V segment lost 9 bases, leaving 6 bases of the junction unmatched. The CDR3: CASRLAGGSGELFF. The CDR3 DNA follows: TGTGCCAGTAGGCTAGCGGGAGGCTCCGGGGAGCTGTTTTTT.

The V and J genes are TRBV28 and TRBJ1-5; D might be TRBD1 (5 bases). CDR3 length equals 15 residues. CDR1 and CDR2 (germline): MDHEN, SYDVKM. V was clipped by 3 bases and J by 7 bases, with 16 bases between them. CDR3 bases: TGTGCCAGCAGTTTTTTTGCGGGGCGGAGACAGCCCCAGCATTTT. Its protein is CASSFFAGRRQPQHF.

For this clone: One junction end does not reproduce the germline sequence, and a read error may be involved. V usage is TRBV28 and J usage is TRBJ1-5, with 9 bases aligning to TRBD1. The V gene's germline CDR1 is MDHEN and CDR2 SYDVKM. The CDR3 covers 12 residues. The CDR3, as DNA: TGTGCCAGCAGTCCGACCGGGACAGGGTCCCTTTTT. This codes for CASSPTGTGSLF.

The CDR3 region is CASALALTGQGIIGELFF. The CDR3 coding sequence is TGTGCCAGCGCTCTGGCCTTAACGGGACAGGGAATAATCGGGGAGCTGTTTTTT. This chain links TRBV28 with TRBJ2-2, with TRBD1 identical over 9 bases. The V and J ends lost 8 bases and 7 bases, in that order; junction bases with no gene match: 20. This CDR3 has 18 amino acids. Germline loops: CDR1 MDHEN, CDR2 SYDVKM.

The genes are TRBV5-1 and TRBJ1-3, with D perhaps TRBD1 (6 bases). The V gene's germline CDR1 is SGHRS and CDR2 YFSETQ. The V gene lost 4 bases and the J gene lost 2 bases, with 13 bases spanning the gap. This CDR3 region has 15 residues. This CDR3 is CASSGGAEAGNTIYF. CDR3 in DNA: TGCGCCAGCAGCGGGGGGGCAGAGGCTGGAAACACCATATATTTT.

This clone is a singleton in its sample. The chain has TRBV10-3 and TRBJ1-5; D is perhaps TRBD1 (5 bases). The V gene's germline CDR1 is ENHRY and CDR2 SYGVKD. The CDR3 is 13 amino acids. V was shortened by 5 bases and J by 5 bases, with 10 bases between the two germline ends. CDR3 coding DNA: TGTGCCATCAGTTCTGGGGGGGATCAGCCCCAGCATTTT. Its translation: CAISSGGDQPQHF.

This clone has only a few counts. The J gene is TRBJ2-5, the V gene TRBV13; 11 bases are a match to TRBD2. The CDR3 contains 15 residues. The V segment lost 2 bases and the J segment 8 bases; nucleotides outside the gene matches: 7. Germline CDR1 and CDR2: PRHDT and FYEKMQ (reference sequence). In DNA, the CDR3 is TGTGCCAGCAGCTTAAGCCTAGCGGGGGGAGTAACCCAGTACTTC. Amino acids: CASSLSLAGGVTQYF.

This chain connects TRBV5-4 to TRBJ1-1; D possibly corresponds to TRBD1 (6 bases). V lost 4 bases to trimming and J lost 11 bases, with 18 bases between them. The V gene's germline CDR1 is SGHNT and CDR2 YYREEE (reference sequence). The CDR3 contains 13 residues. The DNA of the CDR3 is TGTGCCAGCAGCCTGACGGAGGGGGTTGGGGCTTTCTTT. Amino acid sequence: CASSLTEGVGAFF.

The DNA of the CDR3 is TGCGCCAGCAGCTTGGAGGGTGGGAGGAACACTGAAGCTTTCTTT. Its protein is CASSLEGGRNTEAFF. The chain has TRBV5-1 and TRBJ1-1; D call uncertain. Trimming shortened V by 0 bases and J by 1 base, and 10 bases separated the two germline ends. This CDR3 is built from 15 residues. Looked up from germline, CDR1 is SGHRS and CDR2 is YFSETQ.

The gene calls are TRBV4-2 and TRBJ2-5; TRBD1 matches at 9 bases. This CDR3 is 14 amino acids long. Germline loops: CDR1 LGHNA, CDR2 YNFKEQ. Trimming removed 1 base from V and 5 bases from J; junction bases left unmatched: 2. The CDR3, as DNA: TGTGCCAGCAGCCAAGGGGACAGGGCGGAGACCCAGTACTTC. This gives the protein CASSQGDRAETQYF.

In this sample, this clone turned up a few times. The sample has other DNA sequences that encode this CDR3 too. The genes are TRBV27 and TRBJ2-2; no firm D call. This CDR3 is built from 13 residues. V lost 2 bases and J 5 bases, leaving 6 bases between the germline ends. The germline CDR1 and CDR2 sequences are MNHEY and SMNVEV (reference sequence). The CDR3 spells CASSLTITGELFF. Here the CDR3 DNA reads TGTGCCAGCAGTTTAACCATTACCGGGGAGCTGTTTTTT.